This T cell receptor beta chain stems from a study of T cell responses to AZD1222 COVID-19 vaccine. Some clones are missing from TCRdb's copy, which holds only in-frame ones; the method was immunoSEQ multiplex PCR. The repertoire holds about 150,000 clones, with around 90% as singletons. CDR3 length: 17 residues. Germline values: CDR1 SGHTA, CDR2 FQGNSA. The V gene lost 5 bases and the J gene lost 0 bases, with 17 bases spanning the gap. Here the sequenced sample was peripheral blood, taken on day 0 of AZD1222 vaccination. This receptor was obtained from an adult in good health. The gene calls are TRBV7-2 and TRBJ1-5; D is perhaps TRBD1 (5 bases). The DNA of the CDR3 is TGTGCCAGCAGCGTCCGATCGGGACCGTATAGCAATCAGCCCCAGCATTTT. Its protein product is CASSVRSGPYSNQPQHF.